These T cell receptor beta chains were read from a single sample in a study of blood T cell repertoires in COVID-19. Sequencing used immunoSEQ multiplex PCR; TCRdb keeps in-frame clones, though not all of them. The sample lists some 87,000 clones, around 81% seen once, with about 8.7% in the top ten. The specimen was peripheral blood. The receptors derive from a man aged 45-65 years who had recovered from COVID-19. CDR3s include the opening cysteine and the closing phenylalanine or tryptophan. A D gene is named only where the DNA matches it firmly. Size tells how often a clone was seen (once, few, many) or the class of an expanded clone, and some rows leave it out.

TRBJ2-7,.,TRBV7-2,.,CASSLASRAGANYEQYF,TGTGCCAGCAGCTTAGCCTCCCGGGCAGGGGCCAACTACGAGCAGTACTTC
TRBJ2-7,TRBD2,TRBV19,once,CASSSLAGDEQYF,TGTGCCAGTAGTTCCCTAGCGGGGGACGAGCAGTACTTC
TRBJ1-2,.,TRBV27,.,CASGPPPPNYGYTF,TGTGCCAGCGGCCCACCGCCGCCTAACTATGGCTACACCTTC
TRBJ1-1,TRBD1,TRBV7-2,.,CASSFRGQGTEAFF,TGTGCCAGCAGCTTCAGGGGGCAGGGCACTGAAGCTTTCTTT
TRBJ2-2,.,TRBV2,.,CASSPDAGPFTGELFF,TGTGCCAGCAGTCCGGATGCGGGGCCCTTTACCGGGGAGCTGTTTTTT
TRBJ2-3,TRBD1,TRBV30,.,CAWSPHRDRSTDTQYF,TGTGCCTGGAGTCCTCACCGGGACAGGAGCACAGATACGCAGTATTTT
TRBJ1-2,.,TRBV6-5,.,CASQITTNYGYTF,TGTGCCAGCCAAATTACAACTAACTATGGCTACACCTTC
TRBJ2-1,TRBD2,TRBV7-2,.,CASSFLTSGLNEQFF,TGTGCCAGCAGCTTTCTTACTAGCGGCCTCAATGAGCAGTTCTTC
TRBJ1-1,TRBD1,TRBV7-2,.,CASSFRTGGAVTEAFF,TGTGCCAGCAGCTTTAGGACAGGGGGCGCGGTCACTGAAGCTTTCTTT
TRBJ2-1,TRBD2,TRBV5-1,many,CASSSLAGSYNEQFF,TGCGCCAGCAGCTCCTTAGCGGGTTCCTACAATGAGCAGTTCTTC
TRBJ2-2,TRBD2,TRBV28,.,CASSDFVAGVNTGELFF,TGTGCCAGCAGTGACTTTGTAGCGGGAGTTAACACCGGGGAGCTGTTTTTT
TRBJ2-2,.,TRBV5-4,.,CASSFRGNTGELFF,TGTGCCAGCAGCTTCCGGGGGAACACCGGGGAGCTGTTTTTT
TRBJ2-5,.,TRBV28,.,CASSPSGPETQYF,TGTGCCAGCAGTCCCTCAGGGCCAGAGACCCAGTACTTC
TRBJ2-5,.,TRBV10-3,.,CASRWDFQETQYF,TGTGCCTCCAGATGGGACTTCCAAGAGACCCAGTACTTC
TRBJ1-6,.,TRBV3-1/TRBV3-2,.,CASSQMGGRTYNSPLHF,TGTGCCAGCAGCCAAATGGGGGGGCGAACCTATAATTCACCCCTCCACTTT
TRBJ2-3,.,TRBV6-6,once,CAAMARESTDTQYF,TGTGCCGCTATGGCCAGGGAATCCACAGATACGCAGTATTTT
TRBJ2-2,.,TRBV10-1,.,CASSEGGAGELFF,TGCGCCAGCAGTGAAGGCGGGGCCGGGGAGCTGTTTTTT
TRBJ1-2,TRBD1,TRBV19,.,CASNSQGLGYTF,TGTGCCAGTAATTCACAGGGGCTTGGCTACACCTTC
TRBJ2-3,.,TRBV18,.,CASSRGVAATDTQYF,TGTGCCAGCTCACGTGGAGTAGCGGCCACAGATACGCAGTATTTT
TRBJ1-6,TRBD1,TRBV27,.,CASSSGTGFASYNSPLHF,TGTGCCAGCAGTTCCGGGACAGGGTTCGCCTCCTATAATTCACCCCTCCACTTT
TRBJ2-1,TRBD1,TRBV29-1,once,CSAGTGAFSEQFF,TGCAGCGCCGGGACAGGGGCTTTCAGTGAGCAGTTCTTC
TRBJ1-1,.,TRBV27,.,CASSLGLLNTEAFF,TGTGCCAGCAGTTTGGGCCTACTGAACACTGAAGCTTTCTTT
TRBJ2-1,TRBD2,TRBV10-3,.,CAISDSGLAGREQFF,TGTGCCATCAGCGATTCCGGACTAGCGGGACGAGAGCAGTTCTTC
TRBJ2-7,TRBD1,TRBV11-2,.,CASSSRAGTGPYEQYF,TGTGCCAGCAGCTCGAGAGCCGGGACAGGGCCTTACGAGCAGTACTTC
TRBJ2-2,TRBD2,TRBV10-2,.,CASSASLAGITGELFF,TGCGCCAGCAGTGCGTCCCTAGCGGGGATCACCGGGGAGCTGTTTTTT
TRBJ2-3,.,TRBV5-1,.,CASSFSGDGTDTQYF,TGCGCCAGCAGCTTCAGCGGAGACGGCACAGATACGCAGTATTTT
TRBJ2-7,TRBD2,TRBV3-1/TRBV3-2,once,CASSPSSPGGTAVQYF,TGTGCCAGCAGCCCCTCCTCACCGGGGGGGACGGCGGTGCAGTACTTC
TRBJ2-7,.,TRBV14,.,CASSRGYEQYF,TGTGCCAGCAGCCGAGGTTACGAGCAGTACTTC
TRBJ1-5,.,TRBV6-5,.,CASSPRLNQPQHF,TGTGCCAGCAGTCCGAGGTTGAATCAGCCCCAGCATTTT
TRBJ2-7,TRBD1,TRBV10-3,.,CAISDGTGKPYEQYF,TGTGCCATCAGTGACGGGACAGGGAAACCCTACGAGCAGTACTTC
TRBJ2-1,TRBD1,TRBV18,.,CASSPLPPGTGVNEQFF,TGTGCCAGCTCACCATTGCCCCCCGGGACAGGTGTCAATGAGCAGTTCTTC
TRBJ1-4,.,TRBV6-4,.,CASSPTATNEKLFF,TGTGCCAGCAGCCCGACAGCAACTAATGAAAAACTGTTTTTT
TRBJ2-7,.,TRBV6-5,.,CASRITGRTYEQYF,TGTGCCAGCAGAATCACAGGACGGACCTACGAGCAGTACTTC
TRBJ1-4,TRBD1,TRBV3-1/TRBV3-2,.,CASSQDLVGDRLNEKLFF,TGTGCCAGCAGCCAAGATCTTGTAGGGGACAGGCTTAATGAAAAACTGTTTTTT
TRBJ2-7,.,TRBV7-2,.,CASSSPGHFYEQYF,TGTGCCAGCAGCTCACCCGGACATTTCTACGAGCAGTACTTC
TRBJ2-1,.,TRBV6-2/TRBV6-3,.,CASSYRARGEQFF,TGTGCCAGCAGTTACCGCGCCAGGGGTGAGCAGTTCTTC
TRBJ1-1,.,TRBV20-1,.,CSASSGGGTEAFF,TGCAGTGCTAGTTCGGGGGGGGGAACTGAAGCTTTCTTT
TRBJ1-2,TRBD1,TRBV7-2,once,CASSLVTTGASEGDTF,TGTGCCAGCAGCTTAGTCACTACAGGGGCTTCGGAGGGGGACACCTTC
TRBJ2-2,.,TRBV6-4,once,CASSPQRRGTGELFF,TGTGCCAGCAGTCCCCAGCGTAGGGGAACCGGGGAGCTGTTTTTT
TRBJ2-7,TRBD1,TRBV7-2,.,CASSSRQGASEQYF,TGTGCCAGCAGCTCCCGACAGGGGGCGAGTGAGCAGTACTTC
TRBJ1-5,TRBD1,TRBV5-6,once,CASSADRGGIQPQHF,TGTGCCAGCAGCGCTGACAGGGGAGGCATTCAGCCCCAGCATTTT